This passage covers 32 T cell receptor beta chains from one sample sequenced in a study of blood T cell repertoires in COVID-19. Only in-frame clones appear in the TCRdb table, and some are missing; sequencing was by immunoSEQ multiplex PCR. The table lists some 300,000 clones, 90% of them singletons. Sequenced material: peripheral blood. The receptors shown here come from a woman in her forties with COVID-19, enrolled during active disease.

This clone turned up a few times. The V call is TRBV29-1, the J call TRBJ1-2; D unclear. Per germline, CDR1 SQVTM and CDR2 ANQGSEA. V dropped 7 bases and J dropped 0 bases, with 12 bases sitting between them. This CDR3 has 13 amino acids. CDR3 nucleotide sequence: TGCAGCGCCGAGGGTGAGTCTAACTATGGCTACACCTTC. Translating gives CSAEGESNYGYTF.

The chain employs TRBV7-9 and TRBJ1-2; TRBD1 might be the D (6 bases). V lost 3 bases, J lost 2 bases, and 7 bases lay in between. CDR3 length equals 13 residues. CDR1 is SEHNR, CDR2 FQNEAQ, per germline (reference sequence). The DNA of the CDR3 is TGTGCCAGCAGCTTTGGACAGAACTATGGCTACACCTTC. It codes for CASSFGQNYGYTF.

V is TRBV27 and J is TRBJ2-3; TRBD2 matches at 14 bases. The junction had 6 bases not matched to a gene; V was cut back by 3 bases and J by 4 bases. From germline, CDR1 is MNHEY and CDR2 SMNVEV (reference sequence). This CDR3 has 17 residues. The CDR3 protein is CASSFSGLAGVADTQYF. In DNA form, the CDR3 reads TGTGCCAGCAGTTTTTCGGGACTAGCGGGGGTTGCAGATACGCAGTATTTT.

The rearrangement joins TRBV9 to TRBJ1-5; the D is unclear. Trimming removed 4 bases from V and 5 bases from J, with 13 bases in between. From germline, CDR1 is SGDLS and CDR2 YYNGEE. This CDR3 contains 14 residues. Here the CDR3 reads CASSLSGSYQPQHF. CDR3 bases: TGTGCCAGCAGCCTTAGCGGGAGTTATCAGCCCCAGCATTTT.

The chain has TRBV9 and TRBJ2-2; 8 bases line up with TRBD2. There are 15 residues in the CDR3. The V and J ends lost 4 bases and 0 bases, in that order; junction bases with no gene match: 2. Germline CDR1 reads SGDLS; CDR2 reads YYNGEE. DNA for the CDR3: TGTGCCAGCAGCAGTAGCGGGGCGAACACCGGGGAGCTGTTTTTT. As protein: CASSSSGANTGELFF.

This clone has just a few counts. The chain couples TRBV19 to TRBJ1-5; a weak D match, TRBD1 (6 bases). This CDR3 has 16 amino acids. Germline CDR1 reads LNHDA; CDR2 reads SQIVND (reference sequence). V lost 1 base and J 2 bases, leaving 12 bases between the germline ends. As DNA, the CDR3 is TGTGCCAGTAGTATAGGCCTGACAGGCGGCAATCAGCCCCAGCATTTT. Protein sequence: CASSIGLTGGNQPQHF.

This clone was seen just once. J is TRBJ1-1 and V is TRBV28, with D possibly TRBD1 on 5 matching bases. Germline V gene data show CDR1 as MDHEN and CDR2 as SYDVKM. V was clipped by 8 bases and J by 8 bases, with 9 bases between them. The CDR3 sequence is 10 residues long. The CDR3 loop reads CASLQGEAFF. The CDR3 bases are TGTGCCAGCTTGCAGGGAGAAGCTTTCTTT.

The gene calls are TRBV28 and TRBJ2-7; TRBD2 might be the D (6 bases). Germline loops: CDR1 MDHEN, CDR2 SYDVKM. The CDR3 runs 13 residues. V lost 11 bases and J lost 1, with 15 bases in between. Here the CDR3 reads CAVVGSGSYEQYF. The CDR3, as DNA: TGTGCCGTTGTCGGGAGCGGATCCTACGAGCAGTACTTC.

The chain combines TRBV29-1 with TRBJ1-2, with 7 bases aligning to TRBD1. This CDR3 spans 15 amino acids. Germline V CDR1 and CDR2: SQVTM, ANQGSEA. V shed 5 bases and J 5 bases; nucleotides not matched to a gene: 14. CDR3 residues: CSVLARQGRVYGYTF. CDR3 sequence (DNA): TGCAGCGTTCTTGCCCGACAGGGAAGAGTATATGGCTACACCTTC.

CDR3 region: CASSWTGDLSFYEQYF. The DNA for the CDR3 is TGTGCCAGCAGCTGGACAGGGGACCTAAGCTTTTACGAGCAGTACTTC. The chain uses TRBV6-6 and TRBJ2-7; 9 bases are a match to TRBD1. V lost 6 bases to trimming and J lost 4 bases; unmatched junction nucleotides: 13. Per the germline V gene, CDR1 is MNHNY and CDR2 is SVGAGI (reference sequence). This CDR3 has 16 residues.

This clone has a handful of counts. The rearrangement links TRBV14 to TRBJ1-6, with unresolved D. This CDR3 region has 14 residues. CDR1 is SGHDN and CDR2 is FVKESK in the germline V gene. The V end lost 4 bases, the J end lost 5 bases, and 9 bases lay between the germline ends. CDR3 nucleotides: TGTGCCAGCAGCCTAGGAGGTCATAATTCACCCCTCCACTTT. Amino acid sequence: CASSLGGHNSPLHF.

The chain uses TRBV28 and TRBJ1-1; 11 nucleotides match TRBD1. The CDR3 contains 15 residues. CDR1 is MDHEN and CDR2 is SYDVKM in the germline V gene. The junction had 11 bases not matched to a gene; V was cut back by 7 bases and J by 7 bases. CDR3 coding DNA: TGTGCCAGCATGGAGGCGGGACAGGGGGTGAATGAAGCTTTCTTT. This sequence encodes CASMEAGQGVNEAFF. Using reference TRBV28 and TRBJ1-1 for the parts outside the CDR3, the full variable domain is DVKVTQSSRYLVKRTGEKVFLECVQDMDHENMFWYRQDPGLGLRLIYFSYDVKMKEKGDIPEGYSVSREKKERFSLILESASTNQTSMYLCASMEAGQGVNEAFFGQGTRLTVV.

This clone showed up just once. V usage is TRBV15 and J usage is TRBJ1-5; D perhaps matches TRBD1 (5 bases). Between the trimmed V and J ends, which lost 0 bases and 6 bases, there was a span of 9 bases. The CDR3 sequence is 14 residues long. Germline CDR1 and CDR2: LNHNV and YYDKDF (reference sequence). Here the CDR3 reads CATSRDGGSQPQHF. The CDR3 DNA is TGTGCCACCAGCAGAGATGGGGGGAGTCAGCCCCAGCATTTT.

This clone showed up just once. The chain links TRBV27 to TRBJ1-2; D not resolved. The ends were cut back, 6 bases at V and 5 bases at J, with 10 bases in the middle. CDR3 length: 12 residues. Germline V gene data show CDR1 as MNHEY and CDR2 as SMNVEV (reference sequence). The CDR3: CASSSGWYGYTF. In nucleotides, the CDR3 is TGTGCCAGCAGCTCGGGTTGGTATGGCTACACCTTC.

This clone was counted a single time. This rearrangement joins TRBV13 to TRBJ2-7, with TRBD2 matching over 8 bases. CDR1 and CDR2 (germline): PRHDT, FYEKMQ (reference sequence). The CDR3 loop spans 17 amino acids. Unmatched junction bases numbered 12, after V lost 5 bases and J lost 0 bases. The CDR3 sequence is CASSTHERGTSSYEQYF. DNA for the CDR3: TGTGCCAGCAGCACCCACGAGCGGGGGACCAGCTCCTACGAGCAGTACTTC. The whole variable domain, filled in from reference TRBV13 and TRBJ2-7, reads AAGVIQSPRHLIKEKRETATLKCYPIPRHDTVYWYQQGPGQDPQFLISFYEKMQSDKGSIPDRFSAQQFSDYHSELNMSSLELGDSALYFCASSTHERGTSSYEQYFGPGTRLTVT.

This clone was counted between two and nine times. The chain employs TRBV27 and TRBJ2-7; tentative D call: TRBD1 (6 bases). CDR3 length: 14 amino acids. Germline CDR1 is MNHEY and CDR2 is SMNVEV (reference sequence). Trimming cost V 5 bases and J 5 bases, with 16 bases left between them. CDR3 nucleotides: TGTGCCAGCAGTCGTACAGGGTTCAAGCACGAGCAGTACTTC. Protein sequence: CASSRTGFKHEQYF.

J is TRBJ2-3 and V is TRBV4-2, with TRBD2 matching 9 bases. The length of the CDR3 is 18 residues. Germline V gives CDR1 LGHNA, CDR2 YNFKEQ. V lost 0 bases to trimming and J lost 6 bases; unmatched junction nucleotides: 13. CDR3 region: CASSQDRRGGAFTDTQYF. The CDR3 nucleotides read TGTGCCAGCAGCCAAGATCGGCGCGGGGGGGCCTTTACCGATACGCAGTATTTT.

Here the CDR3 reads CASSYYTGYNEQFF. The CDR3 region has the DNA TGCGCCAGCAGCTACTATACAGGCTACAATGAGCAGTTCTTC. The rearrangement uses TRBV5-1 and TRBJ2-1; a weak D match, TRBD1 (5 bases). V shed 3 bases and J shed 3 bases, with 10 bases lying between them. Germline-derived CDR1 and CDR2 are SGHRS and YFSETQ. This CDR3 region has 14 residues. Full variable domain (remainder filled in from reference TRBV5-1 and TRBJ2-1): KAGVTQTPRYLIKTRGQQVTLSCSPISGHRSVSWYQQTPGQGLQFLFEYFSETQRNKGNFPGRFSGRQFSNSRSEMNVSTLELGDSALYLCASSYYTGYNEQFFGPGTRLTVL.

The chain is built from TRBV11-3 and TRBJ2-2; D is possibly TRBD2 (5 bases). The CDR3 contains 13 residues. Germline V gene data show CDR1 as SGHNT and CDR2 as YENEEA. Trimming removed 4 bases at V and 5 bases at J, with 8 bases between. The CDR3 loop is CASSSQRTGELFF. CDR3 bases: TGTGCCAGCAGCTCTCAGCGGACCGGGGAGCTGTTTTTT. Looking up the rest from reference TRBV11-3 and TRBJ2-2 gives the full variable domain: EAGVVQSPRYKIIEKKQPVAFWCNPISGHNTLYWYLQNLGQGPELLIRYENEEAVDDSQLPKDRFSAERLKGVDSTLKIQPAELGDSAVYLCASSSQRTGELFFGEGSRLTVL.

The genes are TRBV7-2 and TRBJ2-1; tentative D call: TRBD1 (5 bases). V was clipped by 1 base and J by 7 bases, with 14 bases between them. The CDR3 spans 15 residues. In germline, CDR1 is SGHTA, CDR2 FQGNSA. The DNA for the CDR3 is TGTGCCAGCAGCTTAGGTTGGGCAGGGAAGAATGAGCAGTTCTTC. Translated: CASSLGWAGKNEQFF.

This chain connects TRBV6-5 to TRBJ1-5; the match to TRBD1 covers 7 bases. This CDR3 spans 16 amino acids. After removal of 4 bases from V and 0 bases from J, the junction contained 6 bases not matched to a gene. CDR1 MNHEY and CDR2 SVGAGI come from the germline V gene. The CDR3: CASSFGQVNSNQPQHF. The CDR3 DNA is TGTGCCAGCAGTTTCGGACAGGTGAATAGCAATCAGCCCCAGCATTTT.

CDR3 residues: CAISESLAVADTQYF. The CDR3 DNA is TGTGCCATCAGTGAGTCTTTAGCCGTAGCAGATACGCAGTATTTT. The chain is built from TRBV10-3 and TRBJ2-3; D uncertain. The CDR3 runs to 15 residues. From germline, CDR1 is ENHRY and CDR2 SYGVKD. V shed 0 bases and J shed 4 bases, with 11 bases lying between them.

The gene calls are TRBV4-3 and TRBJ2-7; tentatively, D is TRBD1 (5 bases). Germline V gene lookup returns CDR1 LGHNA and CDR2 YSLEER. V dropped 0 bases and J dropped 1 base, with 13 bases sitting between them. This CDR3 has 16 amino acids. The CDR3 spells CASSQEGRQGSYEQYF. The CDR3 nucleotides read TGCGCCAGCAGCCAAGAAGGGCGGCAGGGATCCTACGAGCAGTACTTC.

The genes are TRBV5-4 and TRBJ1-1; perhaps TRBD1 as D (5 bases). CDR3 length equals 12 residues. The germline V gene encodes CDR1 SGHNT and CDR2 YYREEE (reference sequence). Trimming removed 1 base at V and 7 bases at J, with 8 bases between. The CDR3 coding sequence is TGTGCCAGCAGCTTGTCGGGGGATGAAGCTTTCTTT. This encodes CASSLSGDEAFF. The entire variable domain, with the rest obtained from reference TRBV5-4 and TRBJ1-1, is as follows: ETGVTQSPTHLIKTRGQQVTLRCSSQSGHNTVSWYQQALGQGPQFIFQYYREEENGRGNFPPRFSGLQFPNYSSELNVNALELDDSALYLCASSLSGDEAFFGQGTRLTVV.

The gene calls are TRBV4-3 and TRBJ1-4; 9 nucleotides agree with TRBD1. The V gene end was trimmed by 4 bases and the J gene end by 2 bases; junction bases not matched to a gene: 5. The CDR3 runs to 16 residues. The germline V gene encodes CDR1 LGHNA and CDR2 YSLEER. The CDR3 nucleotides are TGCGCCAGCAGCCCCAACAGGGGGCCGACTAATGAAAAACTGTTTTTT. Its translation: CASSPNRGPTNEKLFF.

V gene TRBV15 combines with J gene TRBJ1-2; D is undetermined. The CDR3 extends over 14 amino acids. The ends were cut back, 0 bases at V and 8 bases at J, with 13 bases in the middle. The germline CDR1 and CDR2 sequences are LNHNV and YYDKDF (reference sequence). CDR3 loop: CATSREETRRGYTF. The CDR3 nucleotides read TGTGCCACCAGCAGAGAGGAAACCCGGCGGGGCTACACCTTC.

This clone was found once. The chain joins TRBV9 to TRBJ1-1, with a tentative D call TRBD1 (5 bases). The ends were cut back, 0 bases at V and 5 bases at J, with 8 bases in the middle. Germline values: CDR1 SGDLS, CDR2 YYNGEE. The CDR3 spans 13 residues. DNA of the CDR3: TGTGCCAGCAGCGTAGGGAGGGGTACTGAAGCTTTCTTT. Translation gives CASSVGRGTEAFF.

V is TRBV25-1 and J is TRBJ2-7, with TRBD1 matching over 7 bases. V gave up 5 bases and J gave up 0 bases; unmatched junction bases: 13. This CDR3 is built from 17 residues. CDR1 is MGHDK, CDR2 SYGVNS, per germline. CDR3 amino acids: CASSPQSDRDSSYEQYF. The CDR3 DNA sequence: TGTGCCAGCAGTCCCCAAAGCGACAGGGACAGCTCCTACGAGCAGTACTTC.

The V gene is TRBV30, the J gene TRBJ1-2; maybe TRBD1 (6 bases). This CDR3 has 13 residues. Trimming removed 0 bases from V and 6 bases from J, with 11 bases in between. Germline CDR1 and CDR2: GTSNPN and SVGIG (reference sequence). CDR3 DNA: TGTGCCTGGAGTGTACAGGGCCTTGATGGCTACACCTTC. Protein sequence: CAWSVQGLDGYTF.

The chain employs TRBV6-5 and TRBJ1-5; possible D gene TRBD1, 5 bases. V was trimmed by 8 bases and J by 1 base, leaving 15 bases between them. Germline lookup yields CDR1 MNHEY and CDR2 SVGAGI. This CDR3 comprises 15 residues. The CDR3 reads CASAAGGGSNQPQHF. The CDR3 coding sequence is TGTGCCAGCGCAGCGGGGGGAGGAAGCAATCAGCCCCAGCATTTT.

This chain connects TRBV7-3 to TRBJ2-1; D uncertain. This CDR3 is built from 15 residues. The V end was cut by 3 bases, the J end by 0 bases, with 9 bases between. The germline CDR1 and CDR2 sequences are SGHTA and FQGTGA. CDR3 sequence (DNA): TGTGCCAGCAGCTTTAGAGAGGCCTCCTACAATGAGCAGTTCTTC. Translating it yields CASSFREASYNEQFF.

The rearrangement links TRBV10-3 to TRBJ1-4, with D tentatively TRBD1 (5 bases). V lost 4 bases to trimming and J lost 4 bases, with 10 bases between them. CDR1 and CDR2 (germline): ENHRY, SYGVKD. The CDR3 loop spans 14 amino acids. The CDR3 bases are TGTGCCATCAGTGGTGACAGTCGTAATGAAAAACTGTTTTTT. The encoded protein is CAISGDSRNEKLFF.